A single T cell receptor (beta chain) is shown here with its context. Its antigen is undetermined. The entry originates in a study of cytomegalovirus exposure and HLA in healthy donors. Findings of the study overall: The investigators catalogued 150 to 200 TCR beta chains as cytomegalovirus-associated. It was reported that the classifier diagnosed cytomegalovirus status with high specificity and sensitivity in both the original and validation cohorts.

Per germline, CDR1 SNHLY and CDR2 FYNNEI. V lost 4 bases and J lost 9, with 12 bases in between. The CDR3 has 12 amino acids. The donors were in the approximately 130-subject validation cohort; that cohort was separate from the approximately 700-subject first cohort. Assay used: immunoSEQ multiplex PCR; TCRdb lists only in-frame clones, some missing. The table has 200,000 or so clones, approximately 87% seen once. Specimen: PBMCs. The receptor was isolated from a woman aged 18-29 years in good health and CMV-seronegative. V usage is TRBV2 and J usage is TRBJ1-1; unclear D gene. CDR3 region: CASSAEWGKAFF. The CDR3 coding sequence is TGTGCCAGCAGTGCTGAGTGGGGAAAAGCTTTCTTT. The whole variable domain, remainder taken from reference TRBV2 and TRBJ1-1, is EPEVTQTPSHQVTQMGQEVILRCVPISNHLYFYWYRQILGQKVEFLVSFYNNEISEKSEIFDDQFSVERPDGSNFTLKIRSTKLEDSAMYFCASSAEWGKAFFGQGTRLTVV.